The clone carrying this TCR beta chain was detected ten times or more. Primers targeting TRAV and TRBV primed first-strand cDNA, covering alpha and beta chains. Amplification, which lasted roughly 22 PCR cycles, used a constant-region primer and V-primer adapter to amplify TCRs. One entry per CDR3 protein, called by TCRdb with MiXCR from the reads. The sample has tens of thousands of distinct CDR3 sequences; 25% to 40% are singletons. The germline V and J ends were trimmed by 0 bases and 0 bases, with 12 bases remaining between them. CDR3 length equals 16 residues. Germline V gives CDR1 DFQATT, CDR2 SNEGSKA (reference sequence). These data belong to a study of low-dose radiotherapy and immunotherapy resistance in tumors. Across the whole study: The fractionation for Cohort 1 was 0.5 Gy per fraction every 2 weeks, totaling 6.5 Gy. Patients were treated with intravenous nivolumab at 240 mg every two weeks and were also dosed with ipilimumab at 1 mg/kg every six weeks. From cycle 1 day 1, patients took oral aspirin 300 mg every day for four cycles.

Sample time point: before trial treatment. Every donor's regimen consisted of nivolumab, ipilimumab, aspirin, low-dose cyclophosphamide and low-dose radiotherapy. This clonotype was sampled from a male donor with gallbladder cancer. The gene calls are TRBV20-1 and TRBJ2-1, with D tentatively TRBD2 (6 bases). The sample consisted of PBMCs, taken before treatment. CDR3 residues: CSARDKRESSYNEQFF. CDR3 bases: TGCAGTGCTAGAGATAAACGGGAGAGCTCCTACAATGAGCAGTTCTTC.